This entry lists 15 T cell receptor beta chains sequenced from one sample in a study of lymphopenia after photon versus proton radiotherapy. This table comes from immunoSEQ multiplex PCR, and its TCRdb copy is limited to in-frame clones, with some not included. Seen here are about 45,000 clones, 65% to 90% observed once, and the top ten hold roughly 2.3%. Sequences were derived from peripheral blood, sampled from a patient treated with photon-based radiotherapy. These receptors were obtained from a middle-aged man with gastric cancer.

The chain has TRBV27 and TRBJ2-7; D might be TRBD1 or TRBD2, each matching 5 bases. This CDR3 spans 13 amino acids. Per the germline V gene, CDR1 is MNHEY and CDR2 is SMNVEV (reference sequence). V shed 6 bases and J shed 5 bases, with 14 bases lying between them. As DNA, the CDR3 is TGTGCCAGCAGCGGGACGGAGTCTAACGAGCAGTACTTC. Amino acids: CASSGTESNEQYF.

This clone was counted a few times. The V call is TRBV5-1, the J call TRBJ1-1; a possible D gene is TRBD1 (5 bases). Germline V gene sequence: CDR1 SGHRS, CDR2 YFSETQ. The CDR3 has 14 residues. Trimming removed 3 bases at V and 1 base at J, with 10 bases between. CDR3 DNA sequence: TGCGCCAGCAGCTCGGGACCGAGGAACACTGAAGCTTTCTTT. Amino acid sequence: CASSSGPRNTEAFF.

The rearrangement joins TRBV18 to TRBJ1-2; 8 bases are shared with TRBD1. CDR3 size: 15 residues. The trim removed 5 bases at V and 2 bases at J, leaving 7 bases unmatched. CDR1 and CDR2 (germline): KGHSH, LQKENI. CDR3 DNA: TGTGCCAGCTCATCCGGGACAGGCCTCAACTATGGCTACACCTTC. Translating it yields CASSSGTGLNYGYTF.

The V call is TRBV7-3, the J call TRBJ2-3; D is unresolved. Germline values: CDR1 SGHTA, CDR2 FQGTGA. CDR3 length: 13 residues. The V end lost 5 bases, the J end lost 2 bases, and 8 bases lay between the germline ends. DNA for the CDR3: TGTGCCAGCAGCCAAGCAGCCACAGATACGCAGTATTTT. Protein sequence: CASSQAATDTQYF.

About this clone itself: One junction end disagrees with the germline gene, perhaps due to a read error. V gene TRBV4-3 combines with J gene TRBJ1-2; D is uncertain. Per germline, CDR1 LGHNA and CDR2 YSLEER. The CDR3 extends over 13 amino acids. In nucleotides, the CDR3 is TGCGCCAGCAGCCAAGCCCCCCCCGCAACCCCTTTCTTC. This encodes CASSQAPPATPFF.

This clone has only a few counts. The chain has TRBV7-9 and TRBJ1-6, with D perhaps TRBD1 (6 bases). V was pared by 7 bases and J by 8 bases, with 12 bases between. CDR3 size: 13 residues. CDR1 and CDR2 from the germline V gene are SEHNR and FQNEAQ (reference sequence). The CDR3 protein is CASTIQGDSPLHF. In DNA, the CDR3 is TGTGCCAGCACCATACAGGGCGATTCACCCCTCCACTTT.

The chain combines TRBV19 with TRBJ2-7; D is undetermined. Germline V gene data show CDR1 as LNHDA and CDR2 as SQIVND (reference sequence). Trimming took 3 bases from V and 3 from J, leaving 12 bases between them. This CDR3 is built from 14 residues. CDR3 in DNA: TGTGCCAGTAGTATCGCCAGGATGAGCTACGAGCAGTACTTC. This translates into CASSIARMSYEQYF.

The genes are TRBV5-4 and TRBJ1-2; 7 nucleotides line up with TRBD1. V lost 3 bases and J lost 3; bases outside the gene matches: 11. Per the germline V gene, CDR1 is SGHNT and CDR2 is YYREEE (reference sequence). The CDR3 runs to 16 residues. The CDR3 region has the DNA TGTGCCAGCAGCTCCCGGACAGGCCGGGGCGACTATGGCTACACCTTC. It yields the protein CASSSRTGRGDYGYTF.

The chain uses TRBV20-1 and TRBJ2-5; D is undetermined. V lost 6 bases to trimming and J lost 0 bases, with 5 bases between them. Germline values: CDR1 DFQATT, CDR2 SNEGSKA (reference sequence). The CDR3 is 11 residues long. This CDR3 is CSARYQETQYF. DNA for the CDR3: TGCAGTGCCCGGTACCAAGAGACCCAGTACTTC.

The chain employs TRBV10-1 and TRBJ1-6, with TRBD1 matching over 7 bases. The germline CDR1 and CDR2 sequences are WNHNN and SYGVQD (reference sequence). Trimming took 6 bases from V and 5 from J; bases not matched to a gene: 10. This CDR3 region has 16 residues. The CDR3 nucleotides are TGCGCCAGCAGGAAGGGACAGTCTATTAATAATTCACCCCTCCACTTT. As protein: CASRKGQSINNSPLHF.

The chain carries TRBV19 and TRBJ1-4; D is possibly TRBD1 (5 bases). This CDR3 has 15 amino acids. Germline V gives CDR1 LNHDA, CDR2 SQIVND (reference sequence). The ends were cut back, 10 bases at V and 0 bases at J, with 15 bases in the middle. CDR3 sequence reads: CATKEGRSTNEKLFF. In nucleotides, the CDR3 is TGTGCCACCAAGGAGGGGCGTTCAACTAATGAAAAACTGTTTTTT.

This clone was counted once. The CDR3 spells CASSPGTGGRETQYF. Here the CDR3 DNA reads TGCGCCAGCAGCCCCGGGACAGGGGGTCGGGAGACCCAGTACTTC. This rearrangement joins TRBV5-1 to TRBJ2-5; the match to TRBD1 covers 11 bases. J gave up 5 bases and V 4 bases, and 7 bases lay outside the gene matches. The CDR3 runs 15 residues. Germline CDR1 and CDR2: SGHRS and YFSETQ.

V gene TRBV9 combines with J gene TRBJ2-2; TRBD2 matches at 9 bases. The CDR3 is made up of 16 amino acids. V lost 6 bases, J lost 3 bases, and 9 bases stayed unmatched. Germline values: CDR1 SGDLS, CDR2 YYNGEE. CDR3 loop: CASTVGTSGYTGELFF. The CDR3 DNA sequence: TGTGCCAGCACCGTCGGTACTAGCGGGTACACCGGGGAGCTGTTTTTT.

CDR3 sequence (DNA): TGTGCCTGGAGTGTAGGCGGGACTTCCTACGAGCAGTACTTC. It translates to CAWSVGGTSYEQYF. The chain is built from TRBV30 and TRBJ2-7, with D perhaps matching TRBD2 (6 bases). Germline CDR1 reads GTSNPN; CDR2 reads SVGIG (reference sequence). With 0 bases removed from V and 1 base from J, the gap between germline ends came to 10 bases. The CDR3 is made up of 14 amino acids.

The chain has TRBV5-1 and TRBJ2-5; 9 bases align to TRBD2. The J call is uncertain, as TRBJ2-7 better fits the DNA end. Germline assignment: CDR1 SGHRS and CDR2 YFSETQ. The CDR3 covers 18 residues. CDR3 sequence reads: CASSLGHPIAGVAYEQYF. Written as DNA, the CDR3 is TGCGCCAGCAGCTTGGGTCACCCAATAGCGGGGGTGGCCTACGAGCAGTACTTC.